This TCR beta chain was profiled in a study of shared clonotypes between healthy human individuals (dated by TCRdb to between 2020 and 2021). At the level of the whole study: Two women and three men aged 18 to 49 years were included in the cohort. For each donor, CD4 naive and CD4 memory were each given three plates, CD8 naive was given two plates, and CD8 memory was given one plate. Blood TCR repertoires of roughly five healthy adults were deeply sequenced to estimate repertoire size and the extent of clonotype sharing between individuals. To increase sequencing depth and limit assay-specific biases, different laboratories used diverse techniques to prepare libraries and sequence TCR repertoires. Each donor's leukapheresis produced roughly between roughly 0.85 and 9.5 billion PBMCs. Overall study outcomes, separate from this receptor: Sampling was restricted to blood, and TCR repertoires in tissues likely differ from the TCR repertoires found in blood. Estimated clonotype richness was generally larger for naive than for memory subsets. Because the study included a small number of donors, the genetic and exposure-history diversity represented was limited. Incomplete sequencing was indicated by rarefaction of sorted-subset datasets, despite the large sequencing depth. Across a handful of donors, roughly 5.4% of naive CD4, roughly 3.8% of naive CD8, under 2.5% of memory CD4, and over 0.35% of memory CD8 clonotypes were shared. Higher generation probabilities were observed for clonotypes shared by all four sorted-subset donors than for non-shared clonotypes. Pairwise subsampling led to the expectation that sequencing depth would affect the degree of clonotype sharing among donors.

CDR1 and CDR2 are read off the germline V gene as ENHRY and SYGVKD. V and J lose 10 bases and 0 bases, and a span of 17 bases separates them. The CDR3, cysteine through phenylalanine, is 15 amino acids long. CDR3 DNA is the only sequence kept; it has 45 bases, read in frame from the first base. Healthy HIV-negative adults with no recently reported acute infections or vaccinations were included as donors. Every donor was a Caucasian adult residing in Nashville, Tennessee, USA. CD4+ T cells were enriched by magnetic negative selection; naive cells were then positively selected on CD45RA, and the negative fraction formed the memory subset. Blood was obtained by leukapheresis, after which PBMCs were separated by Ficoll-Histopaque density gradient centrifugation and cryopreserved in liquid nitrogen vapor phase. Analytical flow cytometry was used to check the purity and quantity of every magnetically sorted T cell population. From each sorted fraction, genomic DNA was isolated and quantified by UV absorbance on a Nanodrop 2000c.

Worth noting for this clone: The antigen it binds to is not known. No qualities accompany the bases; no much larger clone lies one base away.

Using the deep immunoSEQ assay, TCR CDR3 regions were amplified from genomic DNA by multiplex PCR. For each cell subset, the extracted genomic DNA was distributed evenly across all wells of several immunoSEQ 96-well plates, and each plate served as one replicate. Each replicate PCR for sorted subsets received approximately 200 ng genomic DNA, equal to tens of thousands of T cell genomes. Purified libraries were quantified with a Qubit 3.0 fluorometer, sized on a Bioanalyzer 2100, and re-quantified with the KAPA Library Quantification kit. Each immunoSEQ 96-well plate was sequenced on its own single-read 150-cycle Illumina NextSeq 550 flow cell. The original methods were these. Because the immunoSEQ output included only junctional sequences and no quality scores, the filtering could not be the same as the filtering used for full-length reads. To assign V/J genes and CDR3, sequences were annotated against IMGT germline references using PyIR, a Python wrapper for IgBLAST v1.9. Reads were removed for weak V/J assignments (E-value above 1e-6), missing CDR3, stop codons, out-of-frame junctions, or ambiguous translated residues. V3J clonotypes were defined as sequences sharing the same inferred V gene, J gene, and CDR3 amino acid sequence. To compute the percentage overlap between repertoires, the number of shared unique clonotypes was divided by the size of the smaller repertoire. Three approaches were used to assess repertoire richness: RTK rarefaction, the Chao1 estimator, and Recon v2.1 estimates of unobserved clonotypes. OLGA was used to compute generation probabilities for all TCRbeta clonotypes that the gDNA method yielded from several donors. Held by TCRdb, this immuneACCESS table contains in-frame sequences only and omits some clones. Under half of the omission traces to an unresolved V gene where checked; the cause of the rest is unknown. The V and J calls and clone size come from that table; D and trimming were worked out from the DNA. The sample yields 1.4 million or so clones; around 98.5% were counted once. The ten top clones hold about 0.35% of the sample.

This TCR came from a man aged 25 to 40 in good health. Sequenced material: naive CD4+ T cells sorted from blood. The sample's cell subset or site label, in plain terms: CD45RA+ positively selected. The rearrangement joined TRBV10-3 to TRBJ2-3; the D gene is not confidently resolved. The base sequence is TGTGCCACCACGAAGGCTTTCCTAAGCACAGATACGCAGTATTTT. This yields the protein CATTKAFLSTDTQYF.